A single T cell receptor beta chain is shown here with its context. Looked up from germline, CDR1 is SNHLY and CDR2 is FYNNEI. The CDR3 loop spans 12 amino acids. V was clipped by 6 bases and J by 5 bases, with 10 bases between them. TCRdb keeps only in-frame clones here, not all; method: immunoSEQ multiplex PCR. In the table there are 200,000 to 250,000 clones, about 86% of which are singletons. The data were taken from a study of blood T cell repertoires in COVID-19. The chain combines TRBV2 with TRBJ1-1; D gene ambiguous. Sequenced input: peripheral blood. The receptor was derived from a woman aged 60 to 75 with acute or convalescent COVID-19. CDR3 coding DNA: TGTGCCAGCAGCCCCGGTCAAACTGAAGCTTTCTTT. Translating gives CASSPGQTEAFF.